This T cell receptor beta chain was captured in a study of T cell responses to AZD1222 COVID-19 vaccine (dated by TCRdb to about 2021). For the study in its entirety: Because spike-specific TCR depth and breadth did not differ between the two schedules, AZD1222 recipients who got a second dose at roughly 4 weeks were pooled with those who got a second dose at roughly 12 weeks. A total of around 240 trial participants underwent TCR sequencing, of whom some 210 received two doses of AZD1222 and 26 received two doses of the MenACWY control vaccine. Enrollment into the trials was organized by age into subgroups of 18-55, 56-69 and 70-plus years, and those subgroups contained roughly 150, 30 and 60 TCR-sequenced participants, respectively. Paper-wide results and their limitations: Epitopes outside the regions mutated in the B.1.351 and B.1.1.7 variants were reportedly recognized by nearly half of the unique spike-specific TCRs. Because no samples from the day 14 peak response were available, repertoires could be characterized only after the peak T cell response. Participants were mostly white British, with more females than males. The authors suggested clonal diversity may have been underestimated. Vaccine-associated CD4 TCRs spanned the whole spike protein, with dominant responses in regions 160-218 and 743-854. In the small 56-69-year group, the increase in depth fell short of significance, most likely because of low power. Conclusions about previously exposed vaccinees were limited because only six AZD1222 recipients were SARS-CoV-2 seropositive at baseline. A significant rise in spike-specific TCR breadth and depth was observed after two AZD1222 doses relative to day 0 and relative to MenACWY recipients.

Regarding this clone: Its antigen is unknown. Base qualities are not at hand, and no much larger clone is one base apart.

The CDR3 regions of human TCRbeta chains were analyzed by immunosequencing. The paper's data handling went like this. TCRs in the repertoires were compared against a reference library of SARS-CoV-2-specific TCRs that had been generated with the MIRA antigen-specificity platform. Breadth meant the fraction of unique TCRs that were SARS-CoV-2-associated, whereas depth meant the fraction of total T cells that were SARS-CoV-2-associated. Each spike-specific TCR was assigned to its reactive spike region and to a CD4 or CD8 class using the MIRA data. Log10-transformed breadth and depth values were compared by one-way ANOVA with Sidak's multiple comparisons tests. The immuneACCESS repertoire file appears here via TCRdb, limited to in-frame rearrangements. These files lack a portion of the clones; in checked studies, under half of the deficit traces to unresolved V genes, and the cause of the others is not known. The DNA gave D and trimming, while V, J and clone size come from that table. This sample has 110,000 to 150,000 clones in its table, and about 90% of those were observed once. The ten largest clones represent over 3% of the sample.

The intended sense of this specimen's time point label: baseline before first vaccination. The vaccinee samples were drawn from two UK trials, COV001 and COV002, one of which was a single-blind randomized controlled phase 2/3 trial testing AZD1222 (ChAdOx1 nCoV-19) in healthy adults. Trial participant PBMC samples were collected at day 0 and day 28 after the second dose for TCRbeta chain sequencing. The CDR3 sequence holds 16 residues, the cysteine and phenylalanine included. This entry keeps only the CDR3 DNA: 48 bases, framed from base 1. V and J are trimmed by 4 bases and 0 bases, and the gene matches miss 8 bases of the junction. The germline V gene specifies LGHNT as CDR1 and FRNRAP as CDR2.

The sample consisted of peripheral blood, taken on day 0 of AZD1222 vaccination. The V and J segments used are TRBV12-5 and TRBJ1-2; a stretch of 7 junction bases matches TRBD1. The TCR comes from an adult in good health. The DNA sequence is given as TGTGCTAGTGGTTGGGGCGAACAGGGGACTAACTATGGCTACACCTTC. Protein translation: CASGWGEQGTNYGYTF.